Below are 31 T cell receptor beta chains sequenced from a single sample in a study of graft-versus-host responses after intestinal transplantation. Measured with immunoSEQ multiplex PCR; TCRdb has only the in-frame clones, and not every one. The table lists roughly 70,000 clones, around 82% of them singletons. These receptors are not linked to any known antigen. The sequencing used unstimulated CD4+ T cells sorted from spleen or lymph node cells, collected before transplant. The receptors stem from a human donor who was the organ donor for an intestinal transplant.

The chain is built from TRBV29-1 and TRBJ1-3; 7 nucleotides line up with TRBD1. The V gene end was trimmed by 5 bases and the J gene end by 4 bases; junction bases not matched to a gene: 8. The germline V gene has CDR1 SQVTM and CDR2 ANQGSEA. The CDR3 consists of 14 residues. The CDR3 here is CSVSGQDPGNTIYF. The CDR3 DNA reads TGCAGCGTTAGCGGACAGGACCCCGGAAACACCATATATTTT. The whole variable domain, filled in from reference TRBV29-1 and TRBJ1-3, reads SAVISQKPSRDICQRGTSLTIQCQVDSQVTMMFWYRQQPGQSLTLIATANQGSEATYESGFVIDKFPISRPNLTFSTLTVSNMSPEDSSIYLCSVSGQDPGNTIYFGEGSWLTVV.

This clone was observed once. The genes are TRBV14 and TRBJ2-3; D remains ambiguous. Looked up from germline, CDR1 is SGHDN and CDR2 is FVKESK. The germline V and J ends were trimmed by 3 bases and 5 bases, with 6 bases remaining between them. There are 12 residues in the CDR3. In nucleotides, the CDR3 is TGTGCCAGCAGCCACGGTGGAGATACGCAGTATTTT. Protein sequence: CASSHGGDTQYF.

The rearrangement links TRBV15 to TRBJ1-3; D might be TRBD1 (5 bases). V was cut by 0 bases and J by 4 bases, with 13 bases left in between. Germline values: CDR1 LNHNV, CDR2 YYDKDF (reference sequence). The CDR3 runs 16 residues. The CDR3 sequence: CATSRDGRVAGNTIYF. CDR3 bases: TGTGCCACCAGCAGAGACGGCAGGGTGGCGGGAAACACCATATATTTT.

V and J are TRBV9 and TRBJ1-6; D call uncertain. CDR1 and CDR2 from the germline V gene are SGDLS and YYNGEE. Trimming took off 3 bases at V and 9 bases at J, with 10 bases between the two ends. This CDR3 region has 13 residues. The CDR3 here is CASSARGGSPLHF. CDR3 DNA sequence: TGTGCCAGCAGCGCCCGTGGCGGTTCACCCCTCCACTTT.

Points on this clone: The junction departs from the called germline gene at one end, perhaps through a read error. V is TRBV11-2 and J is TRBJ1-2, with D unresolved. CDR1 SGHAT and CDR2 FQNNGV come from the germline V gene. This CDR3 has 13 residues. CDR3 region: CASSLAPVAGAAF. CDR3 in DNA: TGTGCCAGCAGCTTAGCCCCCGTTGCAGGTGCCGCCTTC.

The rearrangement joins TRBV5-6 to TRBJ2-7, with TRBD1 matching 9 bases. Germline-derived CDR1 and CDR2 are SGHDT and YYEEEE. The trim removed 3 bases at V and 3 bases at J, leaving 10 bases unmatched. This CDR3 spans 16 amino acids. The CDR3 nucleotides read TGTGCCAGCAGCTCCATCCGGACAGGGGTCTTCTACGAGCAGTACGTC. Protein product: CASSSIRTGVFYEQYV.

This sequence joins TRBV12-2 and TRBJ1-5; the D segment call TRBD1 is taken from the table without a DNA check. TRBV12-2 is reported as a pseudogene. The CDR3 loop spans 14 amino acids. In DNA, the CDR3 is TGTGCAAGTCGACGGGGACAGCTCAATCAGCCCCAGCATTTT. Protein product: CASRRGQLNQPQHF.

The gene calls are TRBV7-6 and TRBJ1-1; tentatively, D is TRBD1 (6 bases). This CDR3 spans 15 amino acids. V lost 4 bases and J 0 bases, leaving 12 bases between the germline ends. Germline lookup yields CDR1 SGHVS and CDR2 FNYEAQ. The CDR3 nucleotides read TGTGCCAGCAGCTCAAGGACAGCAGTGAACACTGAAGCTTTCTTT. Translated: CASSSRTAVNTEAFF.

This chain uses TRBV7-2 with TRBJ1-1; the D gene is possibly TRBD1 (5 bases). The germline V gene has CDR1 SGHTA and CDR2 FQGNSA. This CDR3 is built from 15 residues. Trimming took 4 bases from V and 5 from J, leaving 17 bases between them. The CDR3 DNA is TGTGCCAGCAGCTCTACCTCTGGGGCTTCTACTGAAGCTTTCTTT. Encoded protein: CASSSTSGASTEAFF.

The chain employs TRBV7-9 and TRBJ1-3, with unresolved D. The V and J ends lost 4 bases and 4 bases respectively, with 20 bases between them. The CDR3 is 17 amino acids. Germline CDR1 reads SEHNR; CDR2 reads FQNEAQ (reference sequence). The CDR3 spells CASSSPSPGGRGNTIYF. The CDR3 DNA follows: TGTGCCAGCAGCTCACCGAGCCCGGGAGGCAGAGGAAACACCATATATTTT.

The rearrangement joins TRBV7-7 to TRBJ2-7; D gene unclear. Germline assignment: CDR1 SSHAT and CDR2 FNYEAQ (reference sequence). The CDR3 is 11 amino acids. The CDR3: CASSPVREQYV. For the CDR3, the DNA is TGTGCTAGCAGCCCCGTTAGGGAGCAGTACGTC.

The chain employs TRBV5-1 and TRBJ1-2, with 7 bases lining up with TRBD1. CDR1 is SGHRS, CDR2 YFSETQ, per germline. Trimming at V came to 0 bases and at J to 5 bases, leaving 10 bases not matched to a gene. This CDR3 spans 16 amino acids. The DNA for the CDR3 is TGCGCCAGCAGCTTGGTCGGAAGGGACAGTTTTTATGGCTACACCTTC. Its protein is CASSLVGRDSFYGYTF. Looking up the rest from reference TRBV5-1 and TRBJ1-2 gives the full variable domain: KAGVTQTPRYLIKTRGQQVTLSCSPISGHRSVSWYQQTPGQGLQFLFEYFSETQRNKGNFPGRFSGRQFSNSRSEMNVSTLELGDSALYLCASSLVGRDSFYGYTFGSGTRLTVV.

V is TRBV11-2 and J is TRBJ2-5; maybe TRBD2 (5 bases). V was cut by 5 bases and J by 4 bases, with 11 bases left in between. Germline CDR1 and CDR2: SGHAT and FQNNGV. The CDR3 runs to 13 residues. The CDR3 DNA sequence: TGTGCCAGCAGCCCAGAAGGGAGAGAGACCCAGTACTTC. Amino acid sequence: CASSPEGRETQYF.

This chain joins TRBV5-5 and TRBJ2-6; tentatively, D is TRBD2 (5 bases). The CDR3 sequence is 16 residues long. Trimming left V 2 bases short and J 4 bases short, with 13 bases between. Germline assignment: CDR1 SGHKS and CDR2 YYEKEE (reference sequence). This chain's CDR3 is CASSLNGESGANVLTF. The CDR3 nucleotides are TGTGCCAGCAGCTTAAACGGGGAGTCCGGGGCCAACGTCCTGACTTTC.

Only a few counts were recorded for this clone. The chain links TRBV5-1 to TRBJ2-5, with D unresolved. This CDR3 contains 15 residues. V was clipped by 6 bases and J by 4 bases, with 19 bases between them. Germline V gene data show CDR1 as SGHRS and CDR2 as YFSETQ. The CDR3 DNA is TGCGCCAGCAACCAACCCGGCTTCCGAGGAGAGACCCAGTACTTC. Translation gives CASNQPGFRGETQYF.

The J gene is TRBJ2-1, the V gene TRBV19, with TRBD1 matching 8 bases. V was pared by 3 bases and J by 8 bases, with 6 bases of the junction left unmatched. Germline values: CDR1 LNHDA, CDR2 SQIVND (reference sequence). This CDR3 comprises 14 residues. The CDR3 is CASSIRGPGDEQFF. In DNA, the CDR3 is TGTGCCAGTAGTATCAGGGGGCCGGGGGATGAGCAGTTCTTC.

The chain employs TRBV21-1 and TRBJ1-2; the table calls TRBD1, which could not be checked here. TRBV21-1 is annotated as a pseudogene. There are 18 residues in the CDR3. The CDR3 protein is CASSRLPHVAVANYGYTF. The CDR3 nucleotides read TGTGCCAGCAGCAGGTTACCCCACGTGGCAGTCGCTAACTATGGCTACACCTTC.

The chain recombines TRBV6-6 with TRBJ2-7, with D tentatively TRBD1 (6 bases). The CDR3 has 14 amino acids. Germline values: CDR1 MNHNY, CDR2 SVGAGI (reference sequence). The ends were cut back, 5 bases at V and 0 bases at J, with 11 bases in the middle. As DNA, the CDR3 is TGTGCCAGCAGTACGCAGGGGCACTCCTACGAGCAGTACGTC. This codes for CASSTQGHSYEQYV.

This chain links TRBV7-3 with TRBJ2-5; a weak D match, TRBD1 (6 bases). The germline V gene encodes CDR1 SGHTA and CDR2 FQGTGA. The CDR3 spans 15 residues. Trimming left V 5 bases short and J 1 base short, with 14 bases between. In nucleotides, the CDR3 is TGTGCCAGCAGCCACAAACAGGGATTCCAAGAGACCCAGTACTTC. It encodes CASSHKQGFQETQYF.

The CDR3 bases are TGTGCCAGCAGCTACCTTACAGGGGGGACGGGCGAGCAGTACGTC. It codes for CASSYLTGGTGEQYV. V is TRBV11-3 and J is TRBJ2-7; 8 nucleotides agree with TRBD1. Trimming cost V 4 bases and J 6 bases; bases outside gene matches: 11. CDR3 length equals 15 residues. The germline gives CDR1 SGHNT, CDR2 YENEEA.

V gene TRBV5-1 combines with J gene TRBJ2-5, with D unresolved. The ends were cut back, 3 bases at V and 2 bases at J, with 5 bases in the middle. Germline V gene lookup returns CDR1 SGHRS and CDR2 YFSETQ. CDR3 length: 12 amino acids. CDR3 DNA: TGCGCCAGCAGCTATTCACAAGAGACCCAGTACTTC. It translates to CASSYSQETQYF.

The gene calls are TRBV27 and TRBJ1-4; D not resolved. Trimming removed 5 bases at V and 2 bases at J, with 12 bases between. The CDR3 runs to 15 residues. Germline V gives CDR1 MNHEY, CDR2 SMNVEV (reference sequence). The CDR3 DNA follows: TGTGCCAGCAGTAGGACTCCCGGGACTAATGAAAAACTGTTTTTT. Encoded protein: CASSRTPGTNEKLFF.

This clone was counted between two and nine times. The chain links TRBV6-6 to TRBJ2-7, with TRBD2 identical over 9 bases. The CDR3 sequence is 11 residues long. Germline V gene lookup returns CDR1 MNHNY and CDR2 SVGAGI (reference sequence). CDR3 loop: CASSQRGALDV. Here the CDR3 DNA reads TGTGCCAGCTCGCAGCGGGGGGCATTAGACGTC.

The chain joins TRBV4-2 to TRBJ1-6; TRBD1 might be the D (5 bases). Germline assignment: CDR1 LGHNA and CDR2 YNFKEQ. V gave up 1 base and J gave up 7 bases, with 11 bases separating them. This CDR3 region has 15 residues. The CDR3 sequence is CASSQAQGENSPLHF. The CDR3 DNA sequence: TGTGCCAGCAGCCAAGCGCAGGGTGAGAATTCACCCCTCCACTTT.

This rearrangement joins TRBV19 to TRBJ2-1, with TRBD2 identical over 7 bases. The CDR3 loop spans 17 amino acids. The germline V gene has CDR1 LNHDA and CDR2 SQIVND (reference sequence). V lost 5 bases to trimming and J lost 5 bases; unmatched junction nucleotides: 15. CDR3 nucleotide sequence: TGTGCCAGTAGTCCACCCTCGAGCGGGGTTTCCAACAATGAGCAGTTCTTC. Translation gives CASSPPSSGVSNNEQFF.

The rearrangement uses TRBV19 and TRBJ2-1; the D gene is possibly TRBD2 (6 bases). Germline V gene lookup returns CDR1 LNHDA and CDR2 SQIVND (reference sequence). V shed 5 bases and J shed 5 bases, with 19 bases lying between them. The length of the CDR3 is 16 residues. CDR3 sequence: CASSPAGKGADNEQFF. In DNA, the CDR3 is TGTGCCAGTAGTCCGGCGGGGAAAGGGGCCGACAATGAGCAGTTCTTC.

V is TRBV28 and J is TRBJ1-6, with D unclear. Trimming took 5 bases from V and 1 from J, leaving 12 bases between them. The CDR3 runs to 16 residues. From germline, CDR1 is MDHEN and CDR2 SYDVKM. The DNA for the CDR3 is TGTGCCAGCAGTGCCTCGGGTGGGTCCTATAATTCACCCCTCCACTTT. It codes for CASSASGGSYNSPLHF.

The rearrangement links TRBV6-6 to TRBJ2-7, with 8 bases aligning to TRBD1. The CDR3 has 15 amino acids. In germline, CDR1 is MNHNY, CDR2 SVGAGI (reference sequence). V lost 5 bases and J lost 4; bases outside the gene matches: 10. DNA for the CDR3: TGTGCCAGCAGTCGCCCCGACAGGGGACCTTACGAGCAGTACGTC. Translated, it gives CASSRPDRGPYEQYV.

This clone is a singleton in its sample. This sequence joins TRBV6-4 and TRBJ1-5; 8 bases agree with TRBD1. With V trimmed by 8 bases and J by 0 bases, 3 bases remained unmatched. This CDR3 is built from 14 residues. In germline, CDR1 is MRHNA, CDR2 SNTAGT. The CDR3 loop is CASLTGDSNQPQHF. CDR3 DNA: TGTGCCAGCTTGACAGGGGATAGCAATCAGCCCCAGCATTTT.

The chain recombines TRBV6-1 with TRBJ1-5; 7 bases agree with TRBD1. This CDR3 region has 13 residues. The germline gives CDR1 MNHNS, CDR2 SASEGT. V dropped 6 bases and J dropped 4; count of bases not matched to a gene: 3. Here the CDR3 reads CASRLQGNQPQHF. In nucleotides, the CDR3 is TGTGCCAGCAGATTACAGGGGAATCAGCCCCAGCATTTT.

The J gene is TRBJ2-3, the V gene TRBV10-2; D possibly corresponds to TRBD2 (6 bases). Trimming stripped 6 bases from V and 2 bases from J, with 12 bases between. CDR1 and CDR2 from the germline V gene are WSHSY and SAAADI. The length of the CDR3 is 14 residues. Here the CDR3 reads CASSPEGPTDTQYF. The CDR3 nucleotides are TGCGCCAGCAGCCCGGAGGGACCCACAGATACGCAGTATTTT.